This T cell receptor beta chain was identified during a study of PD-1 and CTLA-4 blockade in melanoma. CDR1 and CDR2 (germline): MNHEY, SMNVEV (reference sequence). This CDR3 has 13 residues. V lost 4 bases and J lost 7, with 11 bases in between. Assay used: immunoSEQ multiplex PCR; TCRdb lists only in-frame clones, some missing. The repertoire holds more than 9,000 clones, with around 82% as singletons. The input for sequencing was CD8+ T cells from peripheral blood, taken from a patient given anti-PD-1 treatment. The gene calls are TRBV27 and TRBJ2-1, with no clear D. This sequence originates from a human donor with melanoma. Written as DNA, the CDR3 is TGTGCCAGCAGTTCGCTCTCAGCGAATGAGCAGTTCTTC. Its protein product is CASSSLSANEQFF.